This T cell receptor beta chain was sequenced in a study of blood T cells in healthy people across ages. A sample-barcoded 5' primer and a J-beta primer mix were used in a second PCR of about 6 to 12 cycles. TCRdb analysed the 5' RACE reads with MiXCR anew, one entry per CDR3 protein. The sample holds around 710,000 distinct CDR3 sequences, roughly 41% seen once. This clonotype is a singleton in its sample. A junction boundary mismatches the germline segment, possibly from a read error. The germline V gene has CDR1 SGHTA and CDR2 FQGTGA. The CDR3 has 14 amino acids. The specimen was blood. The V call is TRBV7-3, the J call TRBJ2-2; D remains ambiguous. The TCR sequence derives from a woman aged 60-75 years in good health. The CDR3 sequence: CAGSLGYNTGELFF. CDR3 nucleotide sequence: TGTGCCGGCAGCTTAGGGTACAACACCGGGGAGCTGTTTTTT.